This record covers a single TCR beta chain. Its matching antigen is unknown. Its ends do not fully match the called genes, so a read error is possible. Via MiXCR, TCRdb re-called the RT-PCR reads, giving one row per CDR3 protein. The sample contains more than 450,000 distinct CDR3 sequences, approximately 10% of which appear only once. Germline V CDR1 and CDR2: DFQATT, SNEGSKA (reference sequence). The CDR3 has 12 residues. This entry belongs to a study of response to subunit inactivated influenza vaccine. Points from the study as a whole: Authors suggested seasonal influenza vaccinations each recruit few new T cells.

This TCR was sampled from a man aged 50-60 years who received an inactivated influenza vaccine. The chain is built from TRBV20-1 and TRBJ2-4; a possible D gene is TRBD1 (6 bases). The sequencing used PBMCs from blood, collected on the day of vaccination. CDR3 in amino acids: CTAQDSRDIQYF. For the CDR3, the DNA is TGCACTGCTCAGGACAGCCGAGACATTCAGTACTTC.